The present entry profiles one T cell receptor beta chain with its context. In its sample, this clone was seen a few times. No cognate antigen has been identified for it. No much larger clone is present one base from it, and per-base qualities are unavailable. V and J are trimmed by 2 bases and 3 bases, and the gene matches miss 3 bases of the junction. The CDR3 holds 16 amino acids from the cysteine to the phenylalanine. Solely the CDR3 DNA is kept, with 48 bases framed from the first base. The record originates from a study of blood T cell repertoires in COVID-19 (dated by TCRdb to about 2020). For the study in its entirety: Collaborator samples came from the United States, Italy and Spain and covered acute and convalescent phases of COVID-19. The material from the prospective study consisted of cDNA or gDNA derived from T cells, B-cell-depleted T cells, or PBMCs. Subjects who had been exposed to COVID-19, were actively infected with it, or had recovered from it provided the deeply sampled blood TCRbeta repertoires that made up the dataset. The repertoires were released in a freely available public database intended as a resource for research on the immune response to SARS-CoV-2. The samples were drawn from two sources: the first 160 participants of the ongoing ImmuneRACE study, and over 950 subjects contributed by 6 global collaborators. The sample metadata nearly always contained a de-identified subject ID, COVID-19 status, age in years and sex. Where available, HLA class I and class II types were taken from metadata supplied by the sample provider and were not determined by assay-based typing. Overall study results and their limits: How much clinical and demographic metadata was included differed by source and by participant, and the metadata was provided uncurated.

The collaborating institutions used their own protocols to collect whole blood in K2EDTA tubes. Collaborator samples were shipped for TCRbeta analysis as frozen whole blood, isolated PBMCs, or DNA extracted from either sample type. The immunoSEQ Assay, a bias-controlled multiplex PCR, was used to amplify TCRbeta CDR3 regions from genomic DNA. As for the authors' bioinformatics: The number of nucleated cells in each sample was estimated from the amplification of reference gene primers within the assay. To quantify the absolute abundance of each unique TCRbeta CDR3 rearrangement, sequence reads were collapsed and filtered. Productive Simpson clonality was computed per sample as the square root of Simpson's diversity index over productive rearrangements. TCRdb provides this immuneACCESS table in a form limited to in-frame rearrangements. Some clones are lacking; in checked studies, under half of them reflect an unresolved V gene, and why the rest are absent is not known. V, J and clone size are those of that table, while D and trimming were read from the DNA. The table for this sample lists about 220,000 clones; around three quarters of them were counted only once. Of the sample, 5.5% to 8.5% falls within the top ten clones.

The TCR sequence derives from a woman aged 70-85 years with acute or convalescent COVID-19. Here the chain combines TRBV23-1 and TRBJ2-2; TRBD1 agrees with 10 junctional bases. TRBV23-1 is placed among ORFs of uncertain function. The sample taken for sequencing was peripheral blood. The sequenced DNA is TGCGCCAGCAGTCAAGGGACAGGGGCGGACACCGGGGAGCTGTTTTTT. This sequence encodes CASSQGTGADTGELFF.